This entry features one TCR beta chain sequence. CDR1 is SGHRS, CDR2 YFSETQ, per germline. This CDR3 comprises 14 residues. Trimming stripped 2 bases from V and 2 bases from J, with 10 bases between. The source of the sample is a study of blood T cell repertoires in COVID-19. Study at large: The study drew acute and convalescent COVID-19 samples from the United States, Italy and Spain. PBMCs, B-cell-depleted T cells, or T cells were the source of the cDNA or gDNA that made up the material.

Produced via immunoSEQ multiplex PCR; TCRdb's table is partial and in-frame only. The sample holds about 240,000 clones, 75% to 85% seen once. The receptor's source is a woman aged 60-75 years with active or convalescent COVID-19. The material sequenced was peripheral blood. The chain couples TRBV5-1 to TRBJ1-1; D ambiguous. Here the CDR3 reads CASSLTLSNTEAFF. The DNA of the CDR3 is TGCGCCAGCAGCTTAACGCTCAGTAACACTGAAGCTTTCTTT.